Sequencing of this T cell receptor beta chain was carried out in a study of identifying expanded T cells in peripheral blood. The protocol was immunoSEQ multiplex PCR, while the TCRdb copy is restricted to in-frame clones and leaves out a portion. The sample lists under 150,000 clones; 65% to 90% were seen once. During the collection period, no donor immune events like infections were recorded. Note on this clone: The antigen is unknown.

Regarding the study as a whole: Clone count variance between approximately two-week samples rose with total template count. Technical replicates showed around 1.1 changed clones; two weeks about 16.4; four weeks 19.

Germline V gene sequence: CDR1 GTSNPN, CDR2 SVGIG (reference sequence). This CDR3 comprises 13 residues. V lost 8 bases and J lost 5, with 18 bases in between. The rearrangement links TRBV30 to TRBJ2-5; maybe TRBD1 (5 bases). Input material: blood. The receptor comes from a person aged 18-70 years in good health. The CDR3 region is CALTPGRVETQYF. CDR3 nucleotide sequence: TGTGCCCTCACCCCTGGCAGGGTTGAGACCCAGTACTTC.